This T cell receptor (beta chain) was profiled in a study of blood T cell repertoires in COVID-19. Some clones are missing from TCRdb's copy, which holds only in-frame ones; the method was immunoSEQ multiplex PCR. The sample holds about 76,000 clones, around nine tenths seen once. The ends were cut back, 1 base at V and 5 bases at J, with 16 bases in the middle. Germline CDR1 SGHDN, CDR2 FVKESK. The CDR3 has 16 residues. The clonotype comes from a human donor in a cohort sampled during active COVID-19. The chain uses TRBV14 and TRBJ2-3; possible D gene TRBD2, 6 bases. The sequenced material came from peripheral blood. The CDR3 region is CASSQGASAGLDTQYF. The DNA for the CDR3 is TGTGCCAGCAGCCAAGGTGCTAGCGCGGGTTTAGATACGCAGTATTTT. The whole variable domain, remainder taken from reference TRBV14 and TRBJ2-3, is EAGVTQFPSHSVIEKGQTVTLRCDPISGHDNLYWYRRVMGKEIKFLLHFVKESKQDESGMPNNRFLAERTGGTYSTLKVQPAELEDSGVYFCASSQGASAGLDTQYFGPGTRLTVL.